The 13 T cell receptor beta chains in this list originate from one sample, sequenced in a study of cytomegalovirus exposure and HLA in healthy donors (dated by TCRdb to the late 2010s). The library was made by the immunoSEQ multiplex PCR assay. For the multiplex PCR, a mixture combining 60 forward primers for TCR Vbeta segments and 13 reverse primers for TCR Jbeta segments was used. TCRdb retrieved this table from immuneACCESS and kept in-frame rearrangements only. Not all clones are present; in checked studies, unresolved V genes account for under half, and no reason is known for the remainder. Across this sample there are over 100,000 clones, with around 70% seen only once. The biggest ten clones account for around 7% of the sample. Sequenced material: PBMCs. These receptors were taken from a man in his forties in good health and CMV-seropositive.

This clone was recorded only once. The chain couples TRBV7-2 to TRBJ1-2; D call uncertain. Germline V gene data show CDR1 as SGHTA and CDR2 as FQGNSA. Trimming cost V 1 base and J 4 bases, with 4 bases left between them. This CDR3 comprises 12 residues. CDR3 sequence: CASSLGLYGYTF. The CDR3 DNA sequence: TGTGCCAGCAGCTTAGGGCTCTATGGCTACACCTTC.

J is TRBJ1-5 and V is TRBV19; the D gene is possibly TRBD1 (5 bases). The V gene's germline CDR1 is LNHDA and CDR2 SQIVND (reference sequence). V lost 5 bases, J lost 2 bases, and 13 bases lay in between. The CDR3 is made up of 15 amino acids. CDR3: CASSGALTGNQPQHF. Here the CDR3 DNA reads TGTGCCAGTAGTGGGGCCCTGACGGGCAATCAGCCCCAGCATTTT.

CDR3 loop: CASSLDPGSYSPLHF. For the CDR3, the DNA is TGCGCCAGCAGCTTGGACCCGGGAAGTTATTCACCCCTCCACTTT. The chain links TRBV5-1 to TRBJ1-6; D is undetermined. This CDR3 spans 15 amino acids. The V and J ends lost 0 bases and 8 bases respectively, with 12 bases between them. Germline-derived CDR1 and CDR2 are SGHRS and YFSETQ.

The J gene is TRBJ2-7, the V gene TRBV5-1; 9 nucleotides line up with TRBD2. CDR1 SGHRS and CDR2 YFSETQ come from the germline V gene. V lost 1 base and J lost 0; bases outside the gene matches: 26. CDR3 size: 23 residues. The CDR3 region is CASSLWIPLCLAGFLDSSYEQYF. CDR3 sequence (DNA): TGCGCCAGCAGCTTGTGGATCCCATTATGCCTAGCGGGATTTTTAGATAGCTCCTACGAGCAGTACTTC.

The chain couples TRBV28 to TRBJ2-7; D perhaps matches TRBD2 (6 bases). Germline V gene data show CDR1 as MDHEN and CDR2 as SYDVKM. Trimming stripped 5 bases from V and 5 bases from J, with 10 bases between. The CDR3 covers 12 residues. This CDR3 reads CASSGRGNEQYF. The CDR3 DNA sequence: TGTGCCAGCAGTGGACGGGGGAACGAGCAGTACTTC.

This clone was found once. CDR3 sequence (DNA): TGCGCCAGCAGCCAAGACGACAGGCCATACTCTGGAAACACCATATATTTT. Residues: CASSQDDRPYSGNTIYF. The V gene is TRBV4-1, the J gene TRBJ1-3; D is perhaps TRBD1 (6 bases). Germline V gene lookup returns CDR1 MGHRA and CDR2 YSYEKL. This CDR3 is built from 17 residues. V lost 0 bases and J 0 bases, leaving 12 bases between the germline ends.

The chain's CDR3 is CASSPLGSGRVYNEQFF. CDR3 sequence (DNA): TGTGCCAGCAGTCCCTTGGGTAGCGGGAGAGTCTACAATGAGCAGTTCTTC. The rearrangement links TRBV27 to TRBJ2-1, with 9 positions matching TRBD2. In germline, CDR1 is MNHEY, CDR2 SMNVEV (reference sequence). The CDR3 is made up of 17 amino acids. With 5 bases clipped from V and 3 bases from J, the junction kept 11 bases outside the gene matches.

The V and J genes are TRBV28 and TRBJ1-5; 7 nucleotides match TRBD1. Germline values: CDR1 MDHEN, CDR2 SYDVKM. Germline trimming cut 7 bases from V and 6 bases from J; bases unmatched to any gene: 9. This CDR3 comprises 14 residues. In nucleotides, the CDR3 is TGTGCCAGCAACTGGGGGCAGGGGGTTCAGCCCCAGCATTTT. Protein product: CASNWGQGVQPQHF.

The genes are TRBV9 and TRBJ2-1, with D perhaps matching TRBD1 (8 bases). Germline V lookup: CDR1 SGDLS, CDR2 YYNGEE. CDR3 length: 16 amino acids. V gave up 3 bases and J gave up 4 bases, with 17 bases separating them. Here the CDR3 DNA reads TGTGCCAGCAGCGATAACAGGGGGGGTCAGTACAATGAGCAGTTCTTC. It yields the protein CASSDNRGGQYNEQFF. Drawing the rest from reference TRBV9 and TRBJ2-1, the complete variable domain is DSGVTQTPKHLITATGQRVTLRCSPRSGDLSVYWYQQSLDQGLQFLIQYYNGEERAKGNILERFSAQQFPDLHSELNLSSLELGDSALYFCASSDNRGGQYNEQFFGPGTRLTVL.

V usage is TRBV28 and J usage is TRBJ1-5; 10 bases line up with TRBD1. V dropped 6 bases and J dropped 6; count of bases not matched to a gene: 8. The CDR3 has 15 residues. CDR1 is MDHEN and CDR2 is SYDVKM in the germline V gene. CDR3 residues: CASSYRDRGGQPQHF. The CDR3, as DNA: TGTGCCAGCAGCTATAGGGACAGGGGTGGTCAGCCCCAGCATTTT.

The V gene is TRBV10-3, the J gene TRBJ2-3, with D unresolved. Trimming removed 3 bases at V and 0 bases at J, with 7 bases between. CDR1 is ENHRY, CDR2 SYGVKD, per germline. This CDR3 spans 14 amino acids. CDR3 in amino acids: CAISDVQSTDTQYF. The DNA for the CDR3 is TGTGCCATCAGTGATGTACAGAGCACAGATACGCAGTATTTT.

This clone appeared a few times. This chain joins TRBV12-2 and TRBJ2-1; the D call of TRBD2 is as the table states it, not checked on the DNA. TRBV12-2 is shown as a pseudogene. The CDR3 has 15 residues. The DNA for the CDR3 is TGTGCAAGTCGCGGAACCGGGACTAGCTCCTGGGAGCAGTTCTTC. This translates into CASRGTGTSSWEQFF.

The genes are TRBV13 and TRBJ2-7, with D possibly matching TRBD2 (5 bases). From germline, CDR1 is PRHDT and CDR2 FYEKMQ (reference sequence). The CDR3 covers 16 residues. V shed 1 base and J shed 3 bases, with 16 bases lying between them. CDR3 DNA: TGTGCCAGCAGCTTAGAGTCTGGAGGCAGAAACTACGAGCAGTACTTC. Translated, it gives CASSLESGGRNYEQYF. The full variable domain, in which reference TRBV13 and TRBJ2-7 provide the parts outside the CDR3, is AAGVIQSPRHLIKEKRETATLKCYPIPRHDTVYWYQQGPGQDPQFLISFYEKMQSDKGSIPDRFSAQQFSDYHSELNMSSLELGDSALYFCASSLESGGRNYEQYFGPGTRLTVT.